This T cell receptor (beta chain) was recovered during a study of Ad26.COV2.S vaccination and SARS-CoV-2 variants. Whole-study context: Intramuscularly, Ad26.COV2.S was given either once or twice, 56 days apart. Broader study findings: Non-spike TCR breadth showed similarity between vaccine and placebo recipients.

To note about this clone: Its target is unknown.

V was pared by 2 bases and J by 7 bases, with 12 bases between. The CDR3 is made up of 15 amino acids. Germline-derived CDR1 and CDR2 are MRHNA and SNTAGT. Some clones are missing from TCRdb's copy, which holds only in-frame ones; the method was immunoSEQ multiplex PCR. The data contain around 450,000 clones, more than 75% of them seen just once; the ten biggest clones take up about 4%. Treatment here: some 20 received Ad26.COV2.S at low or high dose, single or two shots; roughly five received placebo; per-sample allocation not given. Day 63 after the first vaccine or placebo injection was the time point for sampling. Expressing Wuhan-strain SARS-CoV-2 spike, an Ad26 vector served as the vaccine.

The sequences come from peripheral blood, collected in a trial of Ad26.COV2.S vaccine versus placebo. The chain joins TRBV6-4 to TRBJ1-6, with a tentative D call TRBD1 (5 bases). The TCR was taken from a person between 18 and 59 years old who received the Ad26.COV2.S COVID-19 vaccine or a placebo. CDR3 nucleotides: TGTGCCAGCAGTGACCGGGGAGAGGGGAATTCACCCCTCCACTTT. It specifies CASSDRGEGNSPLHF.